This entry is about one T cell receptor beta chain. The data derive from a study of T-cell reconstitution after alpha-beta-depleted transplantation in children. Library preparation (for TCRbeta) was performed with unique molecular identifiers. TCRdb independently ran MiXCR on the PCR reads; one entry per CDR3 protein. Of 400,000 to 500,000 distinct CDR3 sequences listed, around 9.9% are singletons. J lost 4 bases, V lost 4 bases, and 6 bases had no gene match. This CDR3 comprises 17 residues. The germline V gene has CDR1 SGHRS and CDR2 YFSETQ. Here the sequenced sample was PBMCs from the stem cell graft donor, taken from the stem cell graft. The chain is built from TRBV5-1 and TRBJ2-3; 16 bases are a match to TRBD2. This sequence was found in a human donor who donated a stem cell graft to a child with acute myeloid leukemia. Here the CDR3 DNA reads TGCGCCAGCAGCCACGGGACTAGCGGGGGGGCCGCAGATACGCAGTATTTT. Protein product: CASSHGTSGGAADTQYF.